This T cell receptor beta chain was identified in a study of blood T cell repertoires in COVID-19. In the study overall: COVID-19 samples collected from the United States, Italy and Spain covered acute and convalescent phases.

Assay used: immunoSEQ multiplex PCR; TCRdb lists only in-frame clones, some missing. The sample records 300,000 to 500,000 clones, approximately 88% being singletons. Individuals drawn from about 26 US areas were roughly 18 to 95 years old. Sequencing used PBMCs or T cells enriched from blood (not recorded which). The TCR was taken from a woman aged 30 to 39 with acute COVID-19.

Here the CDR3 reads CASLYTEAFF. The CDR3 nucleotides read TGTGCCAGCCTTTACACTGAAGCTTTCTTT. The V gene is TRBV2, the J gene TRBJ1-1; D not resolved. V gave up 8 bases and J gave up 3 bases, with 4 bases separating them. Germline CDR1 is SNHLY and CDR2 is FYNNEI. The length of the CDR3 is 10 residues.